Listed below are T cell receptor beta chains from one sample, sequenced in a study of radiation and T cells in renal cell carcinoma. Sequenced by immunoSEQ multiplex PCR; TCRdb stores in-frame clones only, minus some. This table holds more than 75,000 clones, 80% to 90% found once. The specimen comprised blood, sampled from a patient whose treatment included radiotherapy and nephrectomy. These receptor sequences come from a woman aged 45-59 years with renal cell carcinoma. Each CDR3 is given with its conserved first and last residue. A D gene is named only where the DNA matches it firmly.

D | J | V | DNA | CDR3
TRBD2 | TRBJ2-2 | TRBV7-8 | TGTGCCAGCAGCTTAGAACTGCTAGCGGGAGTAGGCGACACCGGGGAGCTGTTTTTT | CASSLELLAGVGDTGELFF
. | TRBJ2-1 | TRBV27 | TGTGCCAGCAGTTTATCGTGGGACAAGGAGTTCTTC | CASSLSWDKEFF
. | TRBJ1-3 | TRBV19 | TGTGCCAGTAGTGTAGGGGCTGGAAACACCATATATTTT | CASSVGAGNTIYF
. | TRBJ2-2 | TRBV2 | TGTGCCAGCCAGGGGACTACGAACACCGGGGAGCTGTTTTTT | CASQGTTNTGELFF
. | TRBJ2-7 | TRBV19 | TGTGCCAGTAGTCCCCACGGGACGGACTCCTCTTACGAGCAGTACTTC | CASSPHGTDSSYEQYF
TRBD1 | TRBJ2-5 | TRBV11-2 | TGTGCCAGCAGCCTACCTGGACAGGGGGGTCAGACCCAGTACTTC | CASSLPGQGGQTQYF
TRBD2 | TRBJ2-7 | TRBV4-2 | TGTGCCAGCAGCCAGCGGACTAGCGGGAGACTCTACGAGCAGTACTTC | CASSQRTSGRLYEQYF
. | TRBJ2-7 | TRBV7-8 | TGTGCCAGCAGCCCAGCCGGGATCATCTACGAGCAGTACTTC | CASSPAGIIYEQYF
. | TRBJ2-1 | TRBV5-1 | TGCGCCAGCAGCCTCATCGATGAGCAGTTCTTC | CASSLIDEQFF
TRBD1 | TRBJ1-2 | TRBV6-6 | TGTGCCAGCAGTCGACAGGGGGTTGGGGATGGCTACACCTTC | CASSRQGVGDGYTF
TRBD1 | TRBJ1-2 | TRBV6-1 | TGTGCCAGCCAACAGGGGGCGGCGGACTATGGCTACACCTTC | CASQQGAADYGYTF
. | TRBJ1-2 | TRBV9 | TGTGCCAGCAGCCCGAGAACGGCAGGAGAACTCTATGGCTACACCTTC | CASSPRTAGELYGYTF
TRBD2 | TRBJ2-5 | TRBV6-5 | TGTGCCAGCAGTTACGGGGCGGGAGGACATAAAGAGACCCAGTACTTC | CASSYGAGGHKETQYF
. | TRBJ1-2 | TRBV6-5 | TGTGCCAGCAGTTACGGGCAGTTCTATGGCTACACCTTC | CASSYGQFYGYTF
TRBD2 | TRBJ2-7 | TRBV10-3 | TGTGCCATCAGTGTCGGGGGGAGTATAGGAGAGGAGCAGTACTTC | CAISVGGSIGEEQYF
. | TRBJ2-3 | TRBV6-4 | TGTGCCAGCAGTGTTGGGCTCACAGATACGCAGTATTTT | CASSVGLTDTQYF